This T cell receptor beta chain comes out of a study of cytomegalovirus exposure and HLA in healthy donors. Donors came from a validation cohort of over a hundred subjects, distinct from the first 666-subject cohort. Profiling relied on immunoSEQ multiplex PCR, and the TCRdb table lists in-frame clones only, not all of them. This table holds some 140,000 clones, about 80% found once. The CDR3 is made up of 16 amino acids. V lost 6 bases, J lost 4 bases, and 11 bases stayed unmatched. Germline CDR1 SGHRS, CDR2 YFSETQ. The rearrangement links TRBV5-1 to TRBJ2-1, with 9 bases fitting TRBD2. The sequencing input was PBMCs. The clonotype was recovered from a man younger than 45 in good health and CMV-seropositive. The CDR3 bases are TGCGCCAGCACCCGGGGAAGCGGGAGGTCTTACAATGAGCAGTTCTTC. Its protein product is CASTRGSGRSYNEQFF.